These 32 T cell receptor beta chains were sequenced from one sample in a study of T cell repertoires in cytomegalovirus infection. Their antigen targets remain unknown. TCRdb processed the reads anew with MiXCR; each CDR3 protein has one entry. The profile shows fewer than 25,000 distinct CDR3 sequences, approximately 22% of them singletons. This specimen was CD8+ T cells from cultured PBMCs, taken from culture after CMV antigen stimulation. The receptor set was obtained from a human donor in good health (CMV status not recorded). Some clones in this sample may be carry-over from other donors' samples.

This chain links TRBV20-1 with TRBJ1-5; no clear D gene. This CDR3 comprises 16 residues. Germline CDR1 is DFQATT and CDR2 is SNEGSKA (reference sequence). Trimming removed 8 bases at V and 4 bases at J, with 24 bases between. For the CDR3, the DNA is TGCAGTACCTCGAAGGGTAGGCCGGATGGGAATCAGCCCCAGCATTTT. This translates into CSTSKGRPDGNQPQHF.

This clonotype was seen repeatedly, ten times or more. J is TRBJ2-2 and V is TRBV7-2; D is unclear. With 5 bases removed from V and 5 bases from J, the gap between germline ends came to 6 bases. The CDR3 consists of 12 residues. Germline CDR1 and CDR2: SGHTA and FQGNSA. In DNA, the CDR3 is TGTGCCAGCAGCCCTAGTACCGGGGAGCTGTTTTTT. Translating gives CASSPSTGELFF.

This clonotype has a count of ten or more. The chain joins TRBV7-2 to TRBJ1-1; the D gene is possibly TRBD1 (6 bases). Per the germline V gene, CDR1 is SGHTA and CDR2 is FQGNSA. CDR3 length: 15 amino acids. V was trimmed by 1 base and J by 5 bases, leaving 14 bases between them. CDR3 nucleotides: TGTGCCAGCAGCTTAGACGCAGGGGCGGGGACTGAAGCTTTCTTT. This encodes CASSLDAGAGTEAFF.

This sequence joins TRBV24-1 and TRBJ1-5, with 10 positions matching TRBD1. CDR3 length: 16 amino acids. Germline V CDR1 and CDR2: KGHDR, SFDVKD. V lost 2 bases and J lost 6; bases outside the gene matches: 6. The CDR3 DNA follows: TGTGCCACCAGTGATTCCGGGACAGGGGATAGTCAGCCCCAGCATTTT. It is translated as CATSDSGTGDSQPQHF.

This clonotype showed up just a few times. This chain joins TRBV7-9 and TRBJ2-7; 9 bases are shared with TRBD1. The germline V gene encodes CDR1 SEHNR and CDR2 FQNEAQ (reference sequence). This CDR3 contains 15 residues. Unmatched junction bases numbered 8, after V lost 5 bases and J lost 3 bases. The CDR3 DNA follows: TGTGCCAGCAGCCAACAAGGACAGGGGCACTACGAGCAGTACTTC. As protein: CASSQQGQGHYEQYF.

In this sample, this clonotype turned up many times. The chain links TRBV7-2 to TRBJ2-7; D is tentatively TRBD1 or TRBD2 (5 bases each). Germline-derived CDR1 and CDR2 are SGHTA and FQGNSA. The CDR3 loop spans 17 amino acids. The V end lost 3 bases, the J end lost 3 bases, and 21 bases lay between the germline ends. The CDR3 region is CASSFLEGTAFYYEQYF. For the CDR3, the DNA is TGTGCCAGCAGCTTCCTAGAGGGGACCGCCTTCTACTACGAGCAGTACTTC.

This clonotype was recorded at least ten times. The chain combines TRBV11-2 with TRBJ1-1, with unresolved D. This CDR3 is built from 13 residues. With 4 bases removed from V and 4 bases from J, the gap between germline ends came to 10 bases. The V gene's germline CDR1 is SGHAT and CDR2 FQNNGV. CDR3 coding DNA: TGTGCCAGCAGCTCCATTACTTCCACTGAAGCTTTCTTT. This codes for CASSSITSTEAFF.

Many counts were recorded for this clonotype. The J gene is TRBJ1-1, the V gene TRBV7-9, with D possibly matching TRBD1 (5 bases). From germline, CDR1 is SEHNR and CDR2 FQNEAQ (reference sequence). Trimming removed 1 base at V and 0 bases at J, with 9 bases between. The CDR3 has 15 residues. In DNA, the CDR3 is TGTGCCAGCAGCTTAGGACAGCTCATGAACACTGAAGCTTTCTTT. Encoded protein: CASSLGQLMNTEAFF.

There are many counts of this clonotype. The gene calls are TRBV6-1 and TRBJ1-4, with 7 positions matching TRBD1. The V gene end was trimmed by 6 bases and the J gene end by 5 bases; junction bases not matched to a gene: 6. The CDR3 spans 14 residues. Looked up from germline, CDR1 is MNHNS and CDR2 is SASEGT. This CDR3 is CASSGGQKNEKLFF. CDR3 nucleotide sequence: TGTGCCAGCAGCGGGGGACAGAAAAATGAAAAACTGTTTTTT.

This clonotype occurred a few times. For the CDR3, the DNA is TGTGCCAGCAGCTTATTGTACCAGGGAGAAGCCTACGAGCAGTACTTC. It encodes CASSLLYQGEAYEQYF. V is TRBV7-8 and J is TRBJ2-7; D assignment may be TRBD1 or TRBD2 (5 bases each). V lost 2 bases and J 2 bases, leaving 16 bases between the germline ends. The CDR3 runs 16 residues. Germline V lookup: CDR1 SGHVS, CDR2 FQNEAQ. The variable domain in full, completed from reference TRBV7-8 and TRBJ2-7, reads GAGVSQSPRYKVAKRGQDVALRCDPISGHVSLFWYQQALGQGPEFLTYFQNEAQLDKSGLPSDRFFAERPEGSVSTLKIQRTQQEDSAVYLCASSLLYQGEAYEQYFGPGTRLTVT.

The chain links TRBV15 to TRBJ2-6, with D uncertain. V dropped 1 base and J dropped 4 bases, with 8 bases sitting between them. This CDR3 is 15 amino acids long. Germline lookup yields CDR1 LNHNV and CDR2 YYDKDF (reference sequence). Here the CDR3 DNA reads TGTGCCACCAGCAGAGGTCAGGAAGGGGCCAACGTCCTGACTTTC. Amino acid sequence: CATSRGQEGANVLTF.

V gene TRBV10-3 combines with J gene TRBJ2-3; maybe TRBD1 (6 bases). This CDR3 has 15 amino acids. Trimming took 2 bases from V and 2 from J, leaving 11 bases between them. Germline CDR1 is ENHRY and CDR2 is SYGVKD. The CDR3 here is CAISEPRTDTDTQYF. The CDR3, as DNA: TGTGCCATCAGTGAGCCCAGGACAGACACAGATACGCAGTATTTT.

This clonotype was observed a handful of times. This chain connects TRBV10-3 to TRBJ2-3; 13 bases line up with TRBD2. The J segment lost 6 bases and the V segment lost 9 bases, leaving 3 bases of the junction unmatched. The length of the CDR3 is 13 residues. CDR1 and CDR2 (germline): ENHRY, SYGVKD. The CDR3 DNA follows: TGTGCCATACTAGCGGGAGGGCAGGATACGCAGTATTTT. Translating gives CAILAGGQDTQYF.

The rearrangement uses TRBV27 and TRBJ2-2; TRBD2 is a possible D gene (5 bases). CDR1 and CDR2 from the germline V gene are MNHEY and SMNVEV (reference sequence). V was cut by 3 bases and J by 6 bases, with 11 bases left in between. The CDR3 spans 14 residues. The CDR3 loop reads CASSLGSAPGELFF. The CDR3 coding sequence is TGTGCCAGCAGTTTGGGTAGCGCCCCCGGGGAGCTGTTTTTT.

This clonotype came up many times. This chain joins TRBV7-9 and TRBJ2-3; no clear D. The V end lost 2 bases, the J end lost 2 bases, and 14 bases lay between the germline ends. The CDR3 spans 16 residues. Germline CDR1 reads SEHNR; CDR2 reads FQNEAQ (reference sequence). CDR3 sequence reads: CASSLPRWQTTDTQYF. In nucleotides, the CDR3 is TGTGCCAGCAGCTTACCCCGGTGGCAGACCACAGATACGCAGTATTTT.

This clonotype was counted at least ten times. The chain employs TRBV7-9 and TRBJ1-2; unclear D gene. Trimming pared 2 bases from V and 0 bases from J, leaving 7 bases between. CDR3 length equals 14 residues. CDR1 SEHNR and CDR2 FQNEAQ come from the germline V gene (reference sequence). The CDR3 loop is CASSLSQPNYGYTF. CDR3 DNA: TGTGCCAGCAGCTTATCACAGCCTAACTATGGCTACACCTTC.

This clonotype has just a few counts. The chain is built from TRBV6-2 or TRBV6-3 and TRBJ2-3; 9 bases match TRBD2. This CDR3 comprises 16 residues. With 7 bases clipped from V and 3 bases from J, the junction kept 11 bases outside the gene matches. In germline, CDR1 is MNHEY, CDR2 SVGEGT. DNA for the CDR3: TGTGCCAGCAACGCCCGGCGGGGGGGCGCGACAGATACGCAGTATTTT. Translating it yields CASNARRGGATDTQYF.

This clonotype was seen many times. J is TRBJ1-4 and V is TRBV7-9; TRBD1 matches 7 bases. Germline loops: CDR1 SEHNR, CDR2 FQNEAQ (reference sequence). The CDR3 consists of 16 residues. V lost 5 bases and J lost 2; bases outside the gene matches: 8. The CDR3 sequence: CASSTLTGTTNEKLFF. The CDR3, as DNA: TGTGCCAGCAGCACTCTGACAGGGACCACTAATGAAAAACTGTTTTTT.

In its sample, this clonotype was seen a few times. This chain uses TRBV24-1 with TRBJ2-2; D tentatively reads TRBD1 or TRBD2 (5 bases each). The CDR3 is 15 residues long. CDR1 and CDR2 from the germline V gene are KGHDR and SFDVKD. V lost 7 bases and J lost 2, with 13 bases in between. CDR3 DNA sequence: TGTGCCACCAGCCCCGGTGGGGGTAACACCGGGGAGCTGTTTTTT. Protein product: CATSPGGGNTGELFF.

This chain uses TRBV12-3 or TRBV12-4 with TRBJ1-5; D is uncertain. V was clipped by 3 bases and J by 7 bases, with 10 bases between them. The CDR3 totals 13 residues. The DNA for the CDR3 is TGTGCCAGCAGTTTCGAGTCGGGGCAGCCCCAGCATTTT. It encodes CASSFESGQPQHF.

This clonotype was found a few times. The chain links TRBV6-2 or TRBV6-3 to TRBJ1-2; no reliable D call. There are 13 residues in the CDR3. With 3 bases removed from V and 0 bases from J, the gap between germline ends came to 5 bases. Germline assignment: CDR1 MNHEY and CDR2 SVGEGT. CDR3 sequence reads: CASSYPSNYGYTF. CDR3 nucleotide sequence: TGTGCCAGCAGTTATCCCTCTAACTATGGCTACACCTTC.

The rearrangement joins TRBV19 to TRBJ1-6; D is unclear. The CDR3 is made up of 16 amino acids. V was shortened by 4 bases and J by 2 bases, with 12 bases between the two germline ends. Germline V lookup: CDR1 LNHDA, CDR2 SQIVND (reference sequence). The CDR3 sequence is CASSNSDAAYNSPLHF. CDR3 DNA: TGTGCCAGTAGTAACAGTGACGCGGCCTATAATTCACCCCTCCACTTT.

This clonotype was observed many times. The chain recombines TRBV20-1 with TRBJ2-7; 8 bases map to TRBD2. The CDR3 contains 18 residues. V dropped 3 bases and J dropped 2; count of bases not matched to a gene: 18. Germline CDR1 and CDR2: DFQATT and SNEGSKA (reference sequence). CDR3 region: CSARRPIGVAGPTYEQYF. Here the CDR3 DNA reads TGCAGTGCTAGGAGGCCGATCGGGGTAGCGGGGCCAACCTACGAGCAGTACTTC.

This chain uses TRBV4-1 with TRBJ1-2; unclear D gene. The length of the CDR3 is 16 residues. Trimming took off 0 bases at V and 4 bases at J, with 15 bases between the two ends. Germline V CDR1 and CDR2: MGHRA, YSYEKL. As DNA, the CDR3 is TGCGCCAGCAGCCAAGATATAAGGCAGGCCCTCTATGGCTACACCTTC. It is translated as CASSQDIRQALYGYTF.

This clonotype was seen repeatedly, ten times or more. V and J are TRBV7-2 and TRBJ2-7, with D uncertain. The CDR3 spans 13 residues. Germline-derived CDR1 and CDR2 are SGHTA and FQGNSA. Trimming took 4 bases from V and 4 from J, leaving 11 bases between them. The CDR3 loop reads CASSSVGPYEQYF. CDR3 nucleotide sequence: TGTGCCAGCAGCTCGGTCGGCCCGTACGAGCAGTACTTC.

V gene TRBV20-1 combines with J gene TRBJ1-2; D is perhaps TRBD1 (5 bases). Trimming removed 1 base at V and 1 base at J, with 22 bases between. In germline, CDR1 is DFQATT, CDR2 SNEGSKA (reference sequence). The CDR3 consists of 18 residues. The CDR3 DNA follows: TGCAGTGCTAGAGGCCCCCCGGGGACGGGGGTTCGTAACTATGGCTACACCTTC. Its translation: CSARGPPGTGVRNYGYTF.

The chain links TRBV6-2 or TRBV6-3 to TRBJ1-2, with D hard to call. The V end lost 8 bases, the J end lost 2 bases, and 12 bases lay between the germline ends. The CDR3 has 13 amino acids. Looked up from germline, CDR1 is MNHEY and CDR2 is SVGEGT. DNA for the CDR3: TGTGCCAGCGCGATCTCGGGGAACTATGGCTACACCTTC. Amino acid sequence: CASAISGNYGYTF.

This clonotype has just a few counts. The J gene is TRBJ2-7, the V gene TRBV4-1; TRBD2 agrees at 8 bases. The V segment lost 0 bases and the J segment 3 bases; nucleotides outside the gene matches: 7. CDR1 MGHRA and CDR2 YSYEKL come from the germline V gene. The CDR3 is 16 amino acids. This CDR3 is CASSQDHVTSGYEQYF. Written as DNA, the CDR3 is TGCGCCAGCAGCCAAGATCACGTCACTAGCGGCTACGAGCAGTACTTC.

This clonotype has a count of ten or more. The rearrangement uses TRBV7-8 and TRBJ2-7; 7 positions match TRBD2. Germline V lookup: CDR1 SGHVS, CDR2 FQNEAQ. There are 13 residues in the CDR3. V lost 5 bases to trimming and J lost 3 bases; unmatched junction nucleotides: 4. Written as DNA, the CDR3 is TGTGCCAGCAGCCCCCCGGGGGGCTACGAGCAGTACTTC. Residues: CASSPPGGYEQYF.

The chain carries TRBV6-8 and TRBJ2-3; either TRBD1 or TRBD2 may supply D (6 bases each). Looked up from germline, CDR1 is MNHGY and CDR2 is SAAAGT. The CDR3 sequence is 16 residues long. V lost 8 bases and J lost 5, with 23 bases in between. In nucleotides, the CDR3 is TGTGCCAGCGAGAAATGGGGGGCCTCCCTGGAAGATACGCAGTATTTT. The encoded protein is CASEKWGASLEDTQYF.

In its sample, this clonotype was seen a few times. This sequence joins TRBV6-1 and TRBJ1-1; D remains unclear. The CDR3 is made up of 11 amino acids. Germline values: CDR1 MNHNS, CDR2 SASEGT. V lost 6 bases to trimming and J lost 2 bases, with 4 bases between them. CDR3 residues: CASRQNTEAFF. DNA for the CDR3: TGTGCCAGCAGACAAAACACTGAAGCTTTCTTT.

This clonotype has a handful of counts. The J gene is TRBJ1-2, the V gene TRBV7-3; D remains ambiguous. V gave up 3 bases and J gave up 1 base, with 12 bases separating them. The CDR3 has 15 amino acids. Germline V gives CDR1 SGHTA, CDR2 FQGTGA. CDR3 in DNA: TGTGCCAGCAGCTTTGGAGGGCGTCTTAACTATGGCTACACCTTC. It specifies CASSFGGRLNYGYTF.